The 29 T cell receptor beta chains below all came from one sample that was sequenced in a study of cytomegalovirus exposure and HLA in healthy donors. Data came from immunoSEQ multiplex PCR; TCRdb stores just in-frame clones and leaves some out. In the table there are hundreds of thousands of clones, more than 80% of which are singletons. Sequences were obtained from PBMCs. Receptors originate from a woman younger than 30 in good health and CMV-seronegative.

The chain links TRBV19 to TRBJ1-1; D unresolved. Germline V lookup: CDR1 LNHDA, CDR2 SQIVND (reference sequence). There are 15 residues in the CDR3. Trimming cost V 2 bases and J 3 bases, with 13 bases left between them. The CDR3: CASSIRGFSDTEAFF. CDR3 sequence (DNA): TGTGCCAGTAGTATACGAGGGTTTTCGGACACTGAAGCTTTCTTT.

This clone was observed a single time. This chain uses TRBV4-1 with TRBJ2-7, with 9 bases aligning to TRBD2. CDR3 length equals 16 residues. CDR1 is MGHRA and CDR2 is YSYEKL in the germline V gene. V was pared by 4 bases and J by 2 bases, with 9 bases of the junction left unmatched. The CDR3 is CASSPTGLAATYEQYF. As DNA, the CDR3 is TGCGCCAGCAGCCCAACGGGACTAGCTGCTACCTACGAGCAGTACTTC.

V is TRBV15 and J is TRBJ1-4, with D possibly being TRBD1 (5 bases). Trimming stripped 0 bases from V and 7 bases from J, with 12 bases between. This CDR3 is 15 amino acids long. CDR1 LNHNV and CDR2 YYDKDF come from the germline V gene (reference sequence). The CDR3 DNA sequence: TGTGCCACCAGCAGAGATGGTGGGGGAGGTGAAAAACTGTTTTTT. As protein: CATSRDGGGGEKLFF. The full variable domain, completed using reference TRBV15 and TRBJ1-4, is DAMVIQNPRYQVTQFGKPVTLSCSQTLNHNVMYWYQQKSSQAPKLLFHYYDKDFNNEADTPDNFQSRRPNTSFCFLDIRSPGLGDTAMYLCATSRDGGGGEKLFFGSGTQLSVL.

The chain couples TRBV4-2 to TRBJ2-1; D unclear. V was shortened by 4 bases and J by 5 bases, with 6 bases between the two germline ends. The CDR3 has 12 residues. Germline CDR1 reads LGHNA; CDR2 reads YNFKEQ. CDR3 DNA sequence: TGTGCCAGCAGCCGCGTAAACAATGAGCAGTTCTTC. Amino acids: CASSRVNNEQFF.

This rearrangement joins TRBV14 to TRBJ2-7; 7 bases agree with TRBD2. Germline-derived CDR1 and CDR2 are SGHDN and FVKESK. Germline trimming cut 2 bases from V and 4 bases from J; bases unmatched to any gene: 14. The CDR3 spans 17 residues. Here the CDR3 DNA reads TGTGCCAGCAGCCAATCACAGCGGACTAGGACCTATTACGAGCAGTACTTC. Amino acids: CASSQSQRTRTYYEQYF.

The chain employs TRBV6-4 and TRBJ1-5; D is uncertain. Germline CDR1 reads MRHNA; CDR2 reads SNTAGT. CDR3 size: 13 residues. V gave up 0 bases and J gave up 4 bases, with 4 bases separating them. CDR3 sequence reads: CASSDSANQPQHF. The CDR3 nucleotides are TGTGCCAGCAGTGACTCAGCGAATCAGCCCCAGCATTTT.

The chain combines TRBV25-1 with TRBJ2-6, with unresolved D. This CDR3 has 17 residues. Germline-derived CDR1 and CDR2 are MGHDK and SYGVNS. The germline V and J ends were trimmed by 3 bases and 0 bases, with 12 bases remaining between them. CDR3 DNA: TGTGCCAGCAGTGACTCTTTCGGTTTCTCTGGGGCCAACGTCCTGACTTTC. Its protein is CASSDSFGFSGANVLTF. Complete variable domain (other parts from reference TRBV25-1 and TRBJ2-6): EADIYQTPRYLVIGTGKKITLECSQTMGHDKMYWYQQDPGMELHLIHYSYGVNSTEKGDLSSESTVSRIRTEHFPLTLESARPSHTSQYLCASSDSFGFSGANVLTFGAGSRLTVL.

The V call is TRBV27, the J call TRBJ2-2; 7 bases are shared with TRBD2. The CDR3 extends over 15 amino acids. CDR1 and CDR2 (germline): MNHEY, SMNVEV (reference sequence). Germline trimming cut 5 bases from V and 6 bases from J; bases unmatched to any gene: 9. Written as DNA, the CDR3 is TGTGCCAGCAGTATCCGACGGGGGGAAGCCGGGGAGCTGTTTTTT. It translates to CASSIRRGEAGELFF.

This chain links TRBV5-8 with TRBJ1-2, with a tentative D call TRBD1 (5 bases). CDR1 is SGHTS and CDR2 is YDEGEE in the germline V gene. The CDR3 runs 13 residues. Trimming cost V 4 bases and J 1 base, with 8 bases left between them. The CDR3 region has the DNA TGTGCCAGCAGCCCCGACAGTAACTATGGCTACACCTTC. Translating it yields CASSPDSNYGYTF.

The chain employs TRBV27 and TRBJ1-6; 11 bases agree with TRBD1. Germline lookup yields CDR1 MNHEY and CDR2 SMNVEV (reference sequence). Trimming removed 5 bases from V and 9 bases from J; junction bases left unmatched: 9. This CDR3 contains 16 residues. CDR3 protein: CASSTTGQGAPSPLHF. Written as DNA, the CDR3 is TGTGCCAGCAGTACCACTGGACAGGGGGCCCCTTCACCCCTCCACTTT.

J is TRBJ2-6 and V is TRBV30; possible D gene TRBD1, 5 bases. The germline CDR1 and CDR2 sequences are GTSNPN and SVGIG (reference sequence). The length of the CDR3 is 17 residues. Between the trimmed V and J ends, which lost 5 bases and 0 bases, there was a span of 17 bases. The CDR3 nucleotides are TGTGCCTGGGAAACCAGGGCCCTAAGCTCTGGGGCCAACGTCCTGACTTTC. Amino acids: CAWETRALSSGANVLTF.

The chain's CDR3 is CASSINRGSQETQYF. CDR3 DNA: TGTGCCAGCAGTATTAACAGGGGCAGCCAAGAGACCCAGTACTTC. The gene calls are TRBV2 and TRBJ2-5; 7 nucleotides agree with TRBD1. J was trimmed by 1 base and V by 5 bases; bases with no gene match: 7. Looked up from germline, CDR1 is SNHLY and CDR2 is FYNNEI. This CDR3 region has 15 residues. Full variable domain (remainder filled in from reference TRBV2 and TRBJ2-5): EPEVTQTPSHQVTQMGQEVILRCVPISNHLYFYWYRQILGQKVEFLVSFYNNEISEKSEIFDDQFSVERPDGSNFTLKIRSTKLEDSAMYFCASSINRGSQETQYFGPGTRLLVL.

The rearrangement uses TRBV6-1 and TRBJ2-5; 11 nucleotides match TRBD1. CDR1 and CDR2 from the germline V gene are MNHNS and SASEGT. Losses at the gene ends were 4 bases for V and 4 bases for J; bases not matched to a gene: 11. This CDR3 contains 17 residues. CDR3 nucleotide sequence: TGTGCCAGCAGTGTAACAGCCGGGACAGGGGGGTTAGAGACCCAGTACTTC. Its translation: CASSVTAGTGGLETQYF.

DNA of the CDR3: TGTGCCAGCAATCGGGACAATCAGCCCCAGCATTTT. Encoded protein: CASNRDNQPQHF. The chain is built from TRBV2 and TRBJ1-5; no firm D call. Trimming took off 7 bases at V and 3 bases at J, with 7 bases between the two ends. CDR3 length: 12 amino acids. Germline V gives CDR1 SNHLY, CDR2 FYNNEI.

The chain couples TRBV6-1 to TRBJ1-1, with D perhaps matching TRBD1 (5 bases). Germline V gene lookup returns CDR1 MNHNS and CDR2 SASEGT. V was pared by 5 bases and J by 0 bases, with 7 bases between. The length of the CDR3 is 13 residues. CDR3 region: CASSLTVNTEAFF. DNA for the CDR3: TGTGCCAGCAGTCTGACAGTGAACACTGAAGCTTTCTTT.

The chain is built from TRBV5-1 and TRBJ1-2; 7 nucleotides match TRBD1. Germline-derived CDR1 and CDR2 are SGHRS and YFSETQ. The CDR3 consists of 14 residues. Trimming cost V 1 base and J 4 bases; bases outside gene matches: 4. CDR3 bases: TGCGCCAGCAGCTTGAGGGGGCTCGGCTATGGCTACACCTTC. Residues: CASSLRGLGYGYTF.

The V gene is TRBV27, the J gene TRBJ1-2, with D unresolved. The CDR3 has 17 amino acids. V was clipped by 6 bases and J by 4 bases, with 24 bases between them. Per the germline V gene, CDR1 is MNHEY and CDR2 is SMNVEV (reference sequence). In nucleotides, the CDR3 is TGTGCCAGCAGCCCTAAGGGAGGGCCGGGTCATGGCTATGGCTACACCTTC. This gives the protein CASSPKGGPGHGYGYTF.

The chain links TRBV5-6 to TRBJ1-1, with 7 bases lining up with TRBD1. The germline V gene has CDR1 SGHDT and CDR2 YYEEEE. J lost 6 bases, V lost 4 bases, and 3 bases had no gene match. The CDR3 covers 12 residues. The DNA for the CDR3 is TGTGCCAGCAGCATAGGACAGGCTGAAGCTTTCTTT. It yields the protein CASSIGQAEAFF.

This chain links TRBV30 with TRBJ1-1, with D hard to call. Germline CDR1 GTSNPN, CDR2 SVGIG (reference sequence). This CDR3 is built from 13 residues. V was trimmed by 2 bases and J by 0 bases, leaving 7 bases between them. CDR3 protein: CAWSYSMNTEAFF. CDR3 sequence (DNA): TGTGCCTGGAGTTACTCTATGAACACTGAAGCTTTCTTT.

This chain joins TRBV5-4 and TRBJ2-2, with D possibly matching TRBD1 (6 bases). CDR3 length equals 14 residues. Germline V gene data show CDR1 as SGHNT and CDR2 as YYREEE (reference sequence). Trimming pared 4 bases from V and 7 bases from J, leaving 14 bases between. The CDR3 DNA reads as TGTGCCAGCAGCCTCCCAGGGGTGGTCGGGGAGCTGTTTTTT. The encoded protein is CASSLPGVVGELFF. Together with reference TRBV5-4 and TRBJ2-2, the CDR3 gives the full variable domain: ETGVTQSPTHLIKTRGQQVTLRCSSQSGHNTVSWYQQALGQGPQFIFQYYREEENGRGNFPPRFSGLQFPNYSSELNVNALELDDSALYLCASSLPGVVGELFFGEGSRLTVL.

The rearrangement joins TRBV7-6 to TRBJ2-7; unclear D gene. Germline CDR1 SGHVS, CDR2 FNYEAQ. CDR3 length: 14 residues. Trimming pared 1 base from V and 0 bases from J, leaving 7 bases between. The CDR3 region is CASSLEPTSYEQYF. For the CDR3, the DNA is TGTGCCAGCAGCTTAGAGCCTACCTCCTACGAGCAGTACTTC.

This sequence joins TRBV27 and TRBJ2-2; the match to TRBD2 covers 11 bases. Germline CDR1 reads MNHEY; CDR2 reads SMNVEV (reference sequence). The CDR3 extends over 17 amino acids. The V gene end was trimmed by 6 bases and the J gene end by 0 bases; junction bases not matched to a gene: 6. Here the CDR3 reads CASSRSGRASNTGELFF. In DNA, the CDR3 is TGTGCCAGCAGCCGTAGCGGGAGGGCCTCGAACACCGGGGAGCTGTTTTTT.

This chain uses TRBV28 with TRBJ1-6; 11 bases fit TRBD1. V lost 4 bases and J lost 7; bases outside the gene matches: 6. This CDR3 has 16 residues. Germline V gives CDR1 MDHEN, CDR2 SYDVKM. This CDR3 is CASSWGTGGQNSPLHF. The DNA of the CDR3 is TGTGCCAGCAGTTGGGGGACAGGGGGACAGAATTCACCCCTCCACTTT.

This clone has just a few counts. DNA of the CDR3: TGCGCCAGCAGTCCTGAAGGGGGGGCTAAATACGAGCAGTACTTC. Protein: CASSPEGGAKYEQYF. The V gene is TRBV10-1, the J gene TRBJ2-7; weak D call: TRBD2 (7 bases). V gave up 5 bases and J gave up 4 bases, with 18 bases separating them. Germline CDR1 and CDR2: WNHNN and SYGVQD (reference sequence). This CDR3 has 15 amino acids.

This clone was recorded once. V usage is TRBV5-1 and J usage is TRBJ2-5; D may be TRBD2 (6 bases). Germline CDR1 reads SGHRS; CDR2 reads YFSETQ. The CDR3 is 12 amino acids. V shed 4 bases and J shed 12 bases, with 16 bases lying between them. CDR3 DNA sequence: TGCGCCAGCAGCAACCCTAGCGAACCAGAGTACTTC. Amino acid sequence: CASSNPSEPEYF.

There are a few counts of this clone. The rearrangement joins TRBV28 to TRBJ2-5; D may be TRBD2 (6 bases). CDR1 is MDHEN and CDR2 is SYDVKM in the germline V gene. CDR3 length: 12 amino acids. Deletions cut 6 bases from V and 2 bases from J, with 7 bases between. The CDR3 reads CASRRGQETQYF. In nucleotides, the CDR3 is TGTGCCAGCAGGCGGGGTCAAGAGACCCAGTACTTC.

This clone was detected a few times. The chain carries TRBV5-1 and TRBJ2-7; 7 nucleotides agree with TRBD2. V lost 5 bases and J lost 3; bases outside the gene matches: 5. CDR1 is SGHRS and CDR2 is YFSETQ in the germline V gene. The CDR3 spans 13 residues. As DNA, the CDR3 is TGCGCCAGCAGTTCGGGGGGTTACTACGAGCAGTACTTC. This sequence encodes CASSSGGYYEQYF.

For this clone: Distinct nucleotide sequences in the sample also encode this CDR3. The rearrangement joins TRBV28 to TRBJ1-2; the D is unclear. The CDR3 runs to 11 residues. The V and J ends lost 3 bases and 6 bases respectively, with 5 bases between them. CDR1 and CDR2 from the germline V gene are MDHEN and SYDVKM. The CDR3 nucleotides read TGTGCCAGCAGTTTGCGGGATGGCTACACCTTC. This translates into CASSLRDGYTF.

The chain joins TRBV7-6 to TRBJ2-7, with TRBD1 matching 8 bases. V lost 1 base, J lost 3 bases, and 5 bases stayed unmatched. The germline V gene encodes CDR1 SGHVS and CDR2 FNYEAQ. The length of the CDR3 is 15 residues. This chain's CDR3 is CASSLEKGQDYEQYF. CDR3 bases: TGTGCCAGCAGCTTAGAGAAGGGACAGGACTACGAGCAGTACTTC.